These 26 T cell receptor beta chains were all obtained from the same sample, sequenced in a study of blood T cell repertoires in COVID-19. The data were produced by immunoSEQ multiplex PCR, yet TCRdb's version contains in-frame clones alone and is incomplete. The sample holds about 270,000 clones; 70% to 90% are singletons and the top ten take roughly 4.3%. The sample comprised PBMCs or T cells enriched from blood (not recorded which). These TCRs come from a woman aged 25 to 39 with acute COVID-19.

The chain recombines TRBV3-1 (or the pseudogene TRBV3-2) with TRBJ2-3; 10 nucleotides agree with TRBD1. The V segment lost 3 bases and the J segment 2 bases; nucleotides outside the gene matches: 8. CDR3 length: 17 residues. Germline CDR1 reads LGHDT; CDR2 reads YNNKEL (reference sequence). The CDR3 loop is CASSHNRDRGSTDTQYF. In nucleotides, the CDR3 is TGTGCCAGCAGCCACAACCGGGACAGGGGCTCCACAGATACGCAGTATTTT.

The rearrangement joins TRBV18 to TRBJ1-1; D perhaps matches TRBD1 (5 bases). CDR1 and CDR2 (germline): KGHSH, LQKENI. Trimming took 6 bases from V and 2 from J, leaving 10 bases between them. The CDR3 runs 13 residues. CDR3 residues: CASSAGENTEAFF. The CDR3 region has the DNA TGTGCCAGCTCGGCGGGGGAAAACACTGAAGCTTTCTTT.

This chain connects TRBV7-2 to TRBJ1-2, with no clear D. CDR1 and CDR2 from the germline V gene are SGHTA and FQGNSA. V lost 0 bases and J lost 8, with 10 bases in between. The CDR3 is made up of 13 amino acids. The CDR3 DNA is TGTGCCAGCAGCTTAGCGAGTCATCCGGGCTACACCTTC. This translates into CASSLASHPGYTF.

The chain couples TRBV6-5 to TRBJ1-5; a possible D gene is TRBD1 (5 bases). Germline lookup yields CDR1 MNHEY and CDR2 SVGAGI. V shed 4 bases and J shed 9 bases, with 13 bases lying between them. This CDR3 has 13 amino acids. The CDR3 here is CASSLTDSGPQHF. As DNA, the CDR3 is TGTGCCAGCAGTTTGACAGATTCGGGGCCCCAGCATTTT.

This clone was counted once. J is TRBJ2-1 and V is TRBV11-2; perhaps TRBD1 as D (7 bases). The CDR3 runs to 15 residues. The V end lost 3 bases, the J end lost 5 bases, and 14 bases lay between the germline ends. CDR1 and CDR2 from the germline V gene are SGHAT and FQNNGV. The CDR3 here is CASSLGGQRHNEQFF. The CDR3, as DNA: TGTGCCAGCAGCTTGGGGGGACAGCGTCACAATGAGCAGTTCTTC.

The CDR3, as DNA: TGTGCCAGCAGCTGGGGACAGGAAAGAAACACTGAAGCTTTCTTT. Translating gives CASSWGQERNTEAFF. This chain connects TRBV7-9 to TRBJ1-1; TRBD1 matches at 8 bases. The CDR3 contains 15 residues. The germline gives CDR1 SEHNR, CDR2 FQNEAQ (reference sequence). J was trimmed by 2 bases and V by 4 bases; bases with no gene match: 6.

The chain links TRBV6-5 to TRBJ2-1, with 8 bases aligning to TRBD2. V gave up 2 bases and J gave up 10 bases; unmatched junction bases: 13. The CDR3 length is 16 residues. Germline CDR1 reads MNHEY; CDR2 reads SVGAGI. CDR3 nucleotides: TGTGCCAGCAGTTACGTCGGGGCGGGAGGCCGGGGGGAGCAGTTCTTC. This gives the protein CASSYVGAGGRGEQFF.

In its sample, this clone was seen a few times. V is TRBV6-6 and J is TRBJ2-1; 8 bases line up with TRBD1. V lost 6 bases, J lost 6 bases, and 1 base stayed unmatched. CDR1 MNHNY and CDR2 SVGAGI come from the germline V gene (reference sequence). The CDR3 extends over 12 amino acids. The CDR3 region has the DNA TGTGCCAGCAGGACAGGGGCCAATGAGCAGTTCTTC. This codes for CASRTGANEQFF.

This clone was found once. This rearrangement joins TRBV6-5 to TRBJ2-1; TRBD2 aligns across 9 bases. Germline V gene lookup returns CDR1 MNHEY and CDR2 SVGAGI. CDR3 length equals 14 residues. V shed 4 bases and J 8 bases; nucleotides not matched to a gene: 6. CDR3 in DNA: TGTGCCAGCAGTTCCCTAGCGGGGCGGGATGAGCAGTTCTTC. It specifies CASSSLAGRDEQFF.

The chain couples TRBV11-2 to TRBJ2-7, with D hard to call. Germline CDR1 is SGHAT and CDR2 is FQNNGV. This CDR3 comprises 12 residues. V lost 5 bases and J lost 3, with 8 bases in between. For the CDR3, the DNA is TGTGCCAGCAGCCTGCTGAGCTACGAGCAGTACTTC. It is translated as CASSLLSYEQYF.

The chain joins TRBV4-2 to TRBJ1-6, with 7 bases identical to TRBD1. The germline CDR1 and CDR2 sequences are LGHNA and YNFKEQ. Losses at the gene ends were 1 base for V and 14 bases for J; bases not matched to a gene: 11. There are 15 residues in the CDR3. CDR3 amino acids: CASSQGQGGVFTLHF. CDR3 sequence (DNA): TGTGCCAGCAGCCAAGGTCAGGGGGGTGTCTTCACCCTCCACTTT.

The rearrangement uses TRBV28 and TRBJ2-7; TRBD1 matches at 9 bases. CDR1 and CDR2 (germline): MDHEN, SYDVKM. This CDR3 has 14 amino acids. With 7 bases clipped from V and 5 bases from J, the junction kept 9 bases outside the gene matches. The CDR3: CASTSTGTGNEQYF. CDR3 DNA sequence: TGTGCCAGCACATCTACCGGGACAGGGAACGAGCAGTACTTC.

V gene TRBV4-1 combines with J gene TRBJ1-4, with a tentative D call TRBD1 (6 bases). CDR1 is MGHRA, CDR2 YSYEKL, per germline. The V end lost 0 bases, the J end lost 10 bases, and 15 bases lay between the germline ends. This CDR3 is 15 amino acids long. The CDR3 nucleotides are TGCGCCAGCAGCCAAGAGGGGACACGGACTGGAAAACTGTTTTTT. Amino acid sequence: CASSQEGTRTGKLFF.

The CDR3 is CASGGLAGITDTQYF. The CDR3 DNA sequence: TGTGCCAGCGGCGGGCTAGCGGGGATCACAGATACGCAGTATTTT. The V and J genes are TRBV2 and TRBJ2-3, with 9 bases fitting TRBD2. Germline values: CDR1 SNHLY, CDR2 FYNNEI. CDR3 length: 15 amino acids. V was clipped by 8 bases and J by 2 bases; unmatched bases: 8.

This chain uses TRBV29-1 with TRBJ2-2; 10 positions match TRBD1. CDR3 length: 18 residues. The V segment lost 1 base and the J segment 0 bases; nucleotides outside the gene matches: 8. Germline CDR1 is SQVTM and CDR2 is ANQGSEA. Written as DNA, the CDR3 is TGCAGCGTTGAAGGGGGTTCGGGACAGGGGACGAACACCGGGGAGCTGTTTTTT. Translated, it gives CSVEGGSGQGTNTGELFF.

The chain combines TRBV3-1 (or the pseudogene TRBV3-2) with TRBJ1-3; D remains ambiguous. The CDR3 extends over 18 amino acids. The germline V gene has CDR1 LGHDT and CDR2 YNNKEL (reference sequence). Trimming took off 0 bases at V and 4 bases at J, with 19 bases between the two ends. CDR3 in amino acids: CASSQDLAGGSPGNTIYF. The CDR3 bases are TGTGCCAGCAGCCAAGATCTTGCAGGAGGTTCACCCGGAAACACCATATATTTT.

V and J are TRBV27 and TRBJ2-7; TRBD1 agrees at 8 bases. The V segment lost 7 bases and the J segment 4 bases; nucleotides outside the gene matches: 12. This CDR3 contains 15 residues. Per germline, CDR1 MNHEY and CDR2 SMNVEV (reference sequence). The CDR3 nucleotides read TGTGCCAGCACCCATTTTGGGACAGGAGCTTACGAGCAGTACTTC. It yields the protein CASTHFGTGAYEQYF.

This clone was seen a single time. V and J are TRBV10-3 and TRBJ2-7; 9 nucleotides match TRBD2. The V gene's germline CDR1 is ENHRY and CDR2 SYGVKD. The CDR3 loop spans 15 amino acids. V lost 10 bases, J lost 5 bases, and 15 bases stayed unmatched. The CDR3 is CASRGASGTNDEQYF. For the CDR3, the DNA is TGTGCCAGCAGAGGGGCTAGCGGGACCAACGACGAGCAGTACTTC.

This rearrangement joins TRBV7-9 to TRBJ1-1; D gene unclear. V dropped 9 bases and J dropped 4 bases, with 15 bases sitting between them. The length of the CDR3 is 13 residues. The germline CDR1 and CDR2 sequences are SEHNR and FQNEAQ (reference sequence). Written as DNA, the CDR3 is TGTGCCAGTTTGCCGGGGTATGGCACTGAAGCTTTCTTT. It specifies CASLPGYGTEAFF. Together with reference TRBV7-9 and TRBJ1-1, the CDR3 gives the full variable domain: DTGVSQNPRHKITKRGQNVTFRCDPISEHNRLYWYRQTLGQGPEFLTYFQNEAQLEKSRLLSDRFSAERPKGSFSTLEIQRTEQGDSAMYLCASLPGYGTEAFFGQGTRLTVV.

The gene calls are TRBV3-1 (or the pseudogene TRBV3-2) and TRBJ1-3; D gene unclear. Deletions cut 0 bases from V and 4 bases from J, with 10 bases between. The CDR3 runs 15 residues. Germline CDR1 reads LGHDT; CDR2 reads YNNKEL (reference sequence). In DNA form, the CDR3 reads TGTGCCAGCAGCCAAGATCCCGGGGTCGGAAACACCATATATTTT. This translates into CASSQDPGVGNTIYF.

J is TRBJ2-2 and V is TRBV14, with 7 bases lining up with TRBD2. V lost 3 bases, J lost 0 bases, and 7 bases stayed unmatched. CDR3 length: 17 residues. Germline V CDR1 and CDR2: SGHDN, FVKESK. The CDR3 is CASSHLAGRPNTGELFF. In DNA form, the CDR3 reads TGTGCCAGCAGCCATTTAGCGGGTCGCCCGAACACCGGGGAGCTGTTTTTT.

This chain uses TRBV19 with TRBJ1-5; no firm D call. Germline V gene lookup returns CDR1 LNHDA and CDR2 SQIVND (reference sequence). The V and J ends lost 6 bases and 0 bases respectively, with 3 bases between them. The CDR3 extends over 12 amino acids. CDR3 sequence (DNA): TGTGCCAGTAGCCTTAGCAATCAGCCCCAGCATTTT. Its translation: CASSLSNQPQHF.

The V and J genes are TRBV20-1 and TRBJ2-1, with D unresolved. With 3 bases removed from V and 0 bases from J, the gap between germline ends came to 12 bases. The CDR3 loop spans 15 amino acids. The germline V gene encodes CDR1 DFQATT and CDR2 SNEGSKA (reference sequence). CDR3 residues: CSASAAARSYNEQFF. CDR3 nucleotide sequence: TGCAGTGCTAGTGCGGCGGCCCGCTCCTACAATGAGCAGTTCTTC.

The DNA for the CDR3 is TGTGCCAGCAGCTTAGTGCGGGAGTCTTTTTCTGAGCAGTTCTTC. It encodes CASSLVRESFSEQFF. This chain joins TRBV7-8 and TRBJ2-1; TRBD2 matches 7 bases. CDR3 length equals 15 residues. The germline gives CDR1 SGHVS, CDR2 FQNEAQ. The junction had 9 bases not matched to a gene; V was cut back by 1 base and J by 9 bases. The entire variable domain, with the rest obtained from reference TRBV7-8 and TRBJ2-1, is as follows: GAGVSQSPRYKVAKRGQDVALRCDPISGHVSLFWYQQALGQGPEFLTYFQNEAQLDKSGLPSDRFFAERPEGSVSTLKIQRTQQEDSAVYLCASSLVRESFSEQFFGPGTRLTVL.

This clone was counted at least ten times. The V and J genes are TRBV19 and TRBJ2-6; D perhaps matches TRBD2 (6 bases). V lost 0 bases, J lost 1 base, and 7 bases lay in between. The CDR3 is 16 amino acids. Germline V gives CDR1 LNHDA, CDR2 SQIVND (reference sequence). The DNA of the CDR3 is TGTGCCAGTAGTATAGAGGAGGGGTCTGGGGCCAACGTCCTGACTTTC. Translation: CASSIEEGSGANVLTF. Drawing the rest from reference TRBV19 and TRBJ2-6, the complete variable domain is DGGITQSPKYLFRKEGQNVTLSCEQNLNHDAMYWYRQDPGQGLRLIYYSQIVNDFQKGDIAEGYSVSREKKESFPLTVTSAQKNPTAFYLCASSIEEGSGANVLTFGAGSRLTVL.

The chain is built from TRBV21-1 and TRBJ2-7; the table gives TRBD1 as D, unverified against the DNA. TRBV21-1 is tagged as a pseudogene. The CDR3 spans 14 residues. CDR3 nucleotides: TGTGCCAGCAGCTCGAGGGACAGGGAATACGAGCAGTACTTC. It translates to CASSSRDREYEQYF.